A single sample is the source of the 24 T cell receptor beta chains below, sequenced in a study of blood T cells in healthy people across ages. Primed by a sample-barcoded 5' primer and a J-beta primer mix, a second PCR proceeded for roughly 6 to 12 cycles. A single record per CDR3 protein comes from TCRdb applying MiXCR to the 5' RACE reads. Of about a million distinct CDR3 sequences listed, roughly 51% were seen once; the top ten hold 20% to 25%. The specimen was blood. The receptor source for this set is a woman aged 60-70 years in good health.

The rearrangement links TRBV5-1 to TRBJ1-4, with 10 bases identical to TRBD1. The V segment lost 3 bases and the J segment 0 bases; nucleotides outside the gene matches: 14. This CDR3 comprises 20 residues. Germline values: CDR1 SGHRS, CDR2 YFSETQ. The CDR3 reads CASSSAYGTGVFPTNEKLFF. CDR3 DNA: TGCGCCAGCAGCTCAGCTTACGGGACAGGGGTGTTCCCAACTAATGAAAAACTGTTTTTT.

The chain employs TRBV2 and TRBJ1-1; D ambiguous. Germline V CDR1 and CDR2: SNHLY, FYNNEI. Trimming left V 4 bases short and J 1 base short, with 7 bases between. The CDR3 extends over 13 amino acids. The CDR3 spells CASSAQQNTEAFF. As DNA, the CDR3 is TGTGCCAGCAGTGCACAGCAGAACACTGAAGCTTTCTTT.

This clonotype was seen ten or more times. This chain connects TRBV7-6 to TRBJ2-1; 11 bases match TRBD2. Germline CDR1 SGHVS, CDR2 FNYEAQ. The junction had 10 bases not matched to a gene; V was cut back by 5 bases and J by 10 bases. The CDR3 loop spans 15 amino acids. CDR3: CASSPGLAGRAEQFF. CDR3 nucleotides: TGTGCCAGCAGCCCCGGACTAGCGGGCAGGGCAGAGCAGTTCTTC. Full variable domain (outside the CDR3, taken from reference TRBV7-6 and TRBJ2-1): GAGVSQSPRYKVTKRGQDVALRCDPISGHVSLYWYRQALGQGPEFLTYFNYEAQQDKSGLPNDRFSAERPEGSISTLTIQRTEQRDSAMYRCASSPGLAGRAEQFFGPGTRLTVL.

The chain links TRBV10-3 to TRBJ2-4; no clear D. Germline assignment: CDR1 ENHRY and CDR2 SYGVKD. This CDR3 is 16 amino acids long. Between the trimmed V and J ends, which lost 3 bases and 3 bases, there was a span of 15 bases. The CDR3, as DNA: TGTGCCATCAGTGAAATTTCCAGTCAGGACAAAAACATTCAGTACTTC. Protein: CAISEISSQDKNIQYF.

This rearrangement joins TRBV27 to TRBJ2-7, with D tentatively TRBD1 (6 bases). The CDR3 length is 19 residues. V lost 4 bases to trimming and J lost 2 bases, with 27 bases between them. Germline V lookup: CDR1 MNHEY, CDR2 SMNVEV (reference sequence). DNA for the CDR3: TGTGCCAGCAGTTCAAGGGACCGACAGGCTCTGACCGCGCCCTACGAGCAGTACTTC. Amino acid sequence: CASSSRDRQALTAPYEQYF.

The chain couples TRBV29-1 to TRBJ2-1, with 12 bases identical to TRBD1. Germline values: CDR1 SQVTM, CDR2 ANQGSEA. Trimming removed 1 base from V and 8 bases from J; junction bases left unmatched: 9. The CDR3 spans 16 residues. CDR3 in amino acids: CSVEAWGQGAADEQFF. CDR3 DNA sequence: TGCAGCGTTGAAGCATGGGGACAGGGGGCCGCGGATGAGCAGTTCTTC.

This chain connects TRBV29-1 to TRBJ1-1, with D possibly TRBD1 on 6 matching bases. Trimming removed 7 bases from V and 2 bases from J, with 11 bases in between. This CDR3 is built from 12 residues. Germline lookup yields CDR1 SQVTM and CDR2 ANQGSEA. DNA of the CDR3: TGCAGCGCCGGGACACCCAACACTGAAGCTTTCTTT. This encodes CSAGTPNTEAFF.

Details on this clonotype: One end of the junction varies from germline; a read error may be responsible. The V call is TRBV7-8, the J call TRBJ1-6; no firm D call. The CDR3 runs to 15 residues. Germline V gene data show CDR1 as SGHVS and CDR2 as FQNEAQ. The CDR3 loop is CASSPLRGFNSPLHF. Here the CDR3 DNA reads TGTGCCAGCAGCCCCCTGAGAGGGTTTAATTCGCCCCTCCACTTT.

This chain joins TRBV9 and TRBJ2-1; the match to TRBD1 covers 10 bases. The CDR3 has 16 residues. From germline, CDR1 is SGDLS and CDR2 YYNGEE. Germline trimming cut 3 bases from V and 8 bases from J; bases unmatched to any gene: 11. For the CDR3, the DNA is TGTGCCAGCAGCGCAGGCGGACAGGGGGTCTTCGATGAGCAGTTCTTC. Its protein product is CASSAGGQGVFDEQFF.

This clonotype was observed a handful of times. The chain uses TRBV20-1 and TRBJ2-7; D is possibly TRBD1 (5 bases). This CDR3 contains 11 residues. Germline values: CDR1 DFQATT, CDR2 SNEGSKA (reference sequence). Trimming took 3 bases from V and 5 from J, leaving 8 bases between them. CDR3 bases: TGCAGTGCTAGCGGACACCACGAGCAGTACTTC. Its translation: CSASGHHEQYF.

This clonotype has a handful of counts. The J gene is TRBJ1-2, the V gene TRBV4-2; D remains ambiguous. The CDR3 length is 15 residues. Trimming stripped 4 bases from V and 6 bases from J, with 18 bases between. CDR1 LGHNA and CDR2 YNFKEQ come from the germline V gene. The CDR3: CASSPRGSPADGYTF. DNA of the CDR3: TGTGCCAGCAGCCCTCGGGGATCTCCGGCGGATGGCTACACCTTC.

The CDR3 region has the DNA TGTGCCAGCAGTTACTCACAGGGGTTTACCTACGAGCAGTACTTC. Protein: CASSYSQGFTYEQYF. J is TRBJ2-4 and V is TRBV6-5; TRBD1 agrees at 7 bases. The DNA end favors TRBJ2-7, so the J call may be wrong. Germline V gene data show CDR1 as MNHEY and CDR2 as SVGAGI. CDR3 length: 15 residues.

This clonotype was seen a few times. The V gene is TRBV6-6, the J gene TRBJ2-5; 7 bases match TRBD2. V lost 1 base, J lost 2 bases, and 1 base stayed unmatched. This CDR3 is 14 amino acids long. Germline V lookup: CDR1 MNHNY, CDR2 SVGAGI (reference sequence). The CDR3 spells CASSYFGGQETQYF. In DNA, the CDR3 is TGTGCCAGCAGTTACTTCGGGGGGCAAGAGACCCAGTACTTC.

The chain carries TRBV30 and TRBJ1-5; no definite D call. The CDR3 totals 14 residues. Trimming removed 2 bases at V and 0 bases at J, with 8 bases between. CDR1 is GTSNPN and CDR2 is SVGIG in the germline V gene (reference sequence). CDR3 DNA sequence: TGTGCCTGGAGTTTGGGTATTAGCAATCAGCCCCAGCATTTT. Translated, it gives CAWSLGISNQPQHF.

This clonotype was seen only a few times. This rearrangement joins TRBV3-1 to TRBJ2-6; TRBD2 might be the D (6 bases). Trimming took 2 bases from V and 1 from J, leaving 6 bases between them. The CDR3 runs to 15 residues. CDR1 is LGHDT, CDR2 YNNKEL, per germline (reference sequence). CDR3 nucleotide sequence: TGTGCCAGCAGCCAAAGCGGGTCTGGGGCCAACGTCCTGACTTTC. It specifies CASSQSGSGANVLTF. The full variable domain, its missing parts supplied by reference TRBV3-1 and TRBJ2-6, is DTAVSQTPKYLVTQMGNDKSIKCEQNLGHDTMYWYKQDSKKFLKIMFSYNNKELIINETVPNRFSPKSPDKAHLNLHINSLELGDSAVYFCASSQSGSGANVLTFGAGSRLTVL.

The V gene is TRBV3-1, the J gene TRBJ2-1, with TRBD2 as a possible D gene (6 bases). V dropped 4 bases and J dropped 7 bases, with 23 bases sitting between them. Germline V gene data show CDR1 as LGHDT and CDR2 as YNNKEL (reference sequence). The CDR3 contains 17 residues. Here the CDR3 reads CASSPSKGTSYTNEQFF. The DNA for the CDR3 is TGTGCCAGCAGCCCAAGCAAGGGGACTTCATATACGAATGAGCAGTTCTTC.

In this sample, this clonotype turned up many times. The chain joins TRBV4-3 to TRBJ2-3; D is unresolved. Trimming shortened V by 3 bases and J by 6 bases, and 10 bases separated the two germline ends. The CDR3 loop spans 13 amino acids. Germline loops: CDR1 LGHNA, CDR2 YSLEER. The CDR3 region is CASSHDRRDTQYF. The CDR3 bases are TGCGCCAGCAGCCACGACCGTCGGGATACGCAGTATTTT.

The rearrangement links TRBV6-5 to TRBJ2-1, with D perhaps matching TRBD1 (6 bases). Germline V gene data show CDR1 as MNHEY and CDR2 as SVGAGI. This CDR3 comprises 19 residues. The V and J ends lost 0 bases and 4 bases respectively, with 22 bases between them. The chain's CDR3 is CASSYSTRPSGTSYNEQFF. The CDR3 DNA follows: TGTGCCAGCAGTTACTCGACCAGACCGTCCGGGACAAGTTACAATGAGCAGTTCTTC.

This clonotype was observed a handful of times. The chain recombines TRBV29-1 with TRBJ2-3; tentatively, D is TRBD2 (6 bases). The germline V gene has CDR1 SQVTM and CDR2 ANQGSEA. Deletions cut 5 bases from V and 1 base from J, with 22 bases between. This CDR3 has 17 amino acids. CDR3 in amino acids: CSVYPLVDQRGTDTQYF. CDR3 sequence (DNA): TGCAGCGTTTATCCGCTAGTTGACCAGCGGGGCACAGATACGCAGTATTTT.

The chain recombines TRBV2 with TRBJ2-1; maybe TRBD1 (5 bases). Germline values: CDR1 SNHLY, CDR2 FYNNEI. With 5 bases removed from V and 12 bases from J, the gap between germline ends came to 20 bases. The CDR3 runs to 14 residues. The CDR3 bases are TGTGCCAGCAGTACCCAAGTCAGCAGGGTTCGGCAGTTCTTC. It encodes CASSTQVSRVRQFF.

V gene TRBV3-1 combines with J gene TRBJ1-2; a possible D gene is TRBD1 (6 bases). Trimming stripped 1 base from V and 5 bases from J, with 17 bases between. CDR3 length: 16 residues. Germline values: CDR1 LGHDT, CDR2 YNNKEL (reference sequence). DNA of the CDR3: TGTGCCAGCAGCCAAGGAGAGACAGGTCTACGGTATGGCTACACCTTC. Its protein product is CASSQGETGLRYGYTF.

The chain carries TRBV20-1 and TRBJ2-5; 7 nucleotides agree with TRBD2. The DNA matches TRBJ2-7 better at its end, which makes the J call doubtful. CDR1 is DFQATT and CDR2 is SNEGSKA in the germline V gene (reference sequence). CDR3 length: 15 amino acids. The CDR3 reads CSAKLWTRNPYEQYF. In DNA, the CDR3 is TGCAGTGCCAAGCTTTGGACTAGGAACCCCTACGAGCAGTACTTC.

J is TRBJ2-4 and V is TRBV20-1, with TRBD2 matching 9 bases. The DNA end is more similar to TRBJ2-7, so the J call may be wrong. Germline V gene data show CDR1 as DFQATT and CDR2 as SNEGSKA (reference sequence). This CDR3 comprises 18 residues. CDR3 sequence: CRVADLAGQSSLTYEQYF. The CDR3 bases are TGCAGAGTGGCGGATCTAGCGGGACAGTCATCACTTACTTACGAGCAGTACTTC.

The CDR3 region has the DNA TGCGCCAGCAGCTTGGTTTTGGGGGCGGTTGGCAATGAGCAGTTCTTC. Encoded protein: CASSLVLGAVGNEQFF. The gene calls are TRBV5-1 and TRBJ2-1; possible D gene TRBD1, 6 bases. The germline gives CDR1 SGHRS, CDR2 YFSETQ. This CDR3 has 16 amino acids. The V gene lost 0 bases and the J gene lost 6 bases, with 16 bases spanning the gap.